This is a list of T cell receptor beta chains from one sample in a study of spatial heterogeneity in lung cancer. TCRdb re-derived calls from the 5' RACE reads in MiXCR, one entry per CDR3 protein. In the table there are some 4,100 distinct CDR3 sequences, under 14% of which are singletons. Sequencing used lung tumor tissue, obtained at surgery. These receptors all stem from a male donor with early-stage non-small cell lung cancer. Both conserved end residues are part of each CDR3. A D gene is named only where the DNA matches it firmly. Where a row states a size, it is once, few, many or the class of an expanded clone; other rows omit it.

V: TRBV7-9; size: few; J: TRBJ2-5; D: NA; CDR3: CASSLAGGTQYF; DNA: TGTGCCAGCAGCTTAGCAGGAGGGACCCAGTACTTC
V: TRBV6-1; size: many; J: TRBJ1-2; D: NA; CDR3: CASRGLIGTAYGYTF; DNA: TGTGCCAGCAGGGGGTTGATCGGGACGGCTTATGGCTACACCTTC
V: TRBV19; size: NA; J: TRBJ2-3; D: NA; CDR3: CASRTYGGLVDRDTQYF; DNA: TGTGCCAGTAGAACCTACGGGGGGCTCGTTGATAGGGATACGCAGTATTTT
V: TRBV29-1; size: medium-sized; J: TRBJ1-2; D: TRBD1; CDR3: CSVENPGGAGYTF; DNA: TGCAGCGTTGAAAACCCAGGGGGCGCTGGCTACACCTTC
V: TRBV24-1; size: few; J: TRBJ2-1; D: NA; CDR3: CATSDRVNEQFF; DNA: TGTGCCACCAGTGATAGGGTGAATGAGCAGTTCTTC
V: TRBV27; size: NA; J: TRBJ1-6; D: NA; CDR3: CASSLSAGWSPLHF; DNA: TGTGCCAGCAGTTTATCGGCAGGGTGGTCACCCCTCCACTTT
V: TRBV20-1; size: NA; J: TRBJ2-2; D: TRBD1; CDR3: CSARSGTGAPSNTGELFF; DNA: TGCAGTGCTAGATCCGGGACAGGGGCCCCCTCGAACACCGGGGAGCTGTTTTTT
V: TRBV20-1; size: medium-sized; J: TRBJ1-1; D: NA; CDR3: CSALTTATNTEAFF; DNA: TGCAGTGCTCTAACGACAGCTACCAACACTGAAGCTTTCTTT
V: TRBV11-2; size: few; J: TRBJ1-3; D: NA; CDR3: CASSSGKGGELGNTIYF; DNA: TGTGCCAGCAGCTCGGGGAAAGGAGGCGAATTGGGAAACACCATATATTTT
V: TRBV11-2; size: NA; J: TRBJ1-6; D: NA; CDR3: CASSVDGEGTYNSPLHF; DNA: TGTGCCAGCAGCGTCGACGGGGAGGGGACCTATAATTCACCCCTCCACTTT
V: TRBV18; size: NA; J: TRBJ1-5; D: NA; CDR3: CASSPRVLRPQPQHF; DNA: TGTGCCAGCTCACCACGGGTCCTTAGGCCTCAGCCCCAGCATTTT
V: TRBV7-2; size: NA; J: TRBJ2-2; D: TRBD1; CDR3: CASSLKGQGRTGELFF; DNA: TGTGCCAGCAGCTTAAAAGGACAGGGGAGAACCGGGGAGCTGTTTTTT
V: TRBV27; size: few; J: TRBJ2-3; D: NA; CDR3: CASSSGATTSTDTQYF; DNA: TGTGCCAGCAGTTCGGGGGCGACGACTAGCACAGATACGCAGTATTTT
V: TRBV15; size: few; J: TRBJ2-5; D: NA; CDR3: CATSRGNQETQYF; DNA: TGTGCCACCAGCAGAGGAAACCAAGAGACCCAGTACTTC
V: TRBV10-3; size: medium-sized; J: TRBJ2-7; D: TRBD1; CDR3: CAISQKDRAFYEQYF; DNA: TGTGCCATCAGTCAAAAAGACAGGGCCTTCTACGAGCAGTACTTC
V: TRBV29-1; size: few; J: TRBJ2-6; D: NA; CDR3: CSVASSGANVLTF; DNA: TGCAGCGTTGCCAGCTCTGGGGCCAACGTCCTGACTTTC
V: TRBV2; size: NA; J: TRBJ2-1; D: TRBD2; CDR3: CASNPGLDLGEQFF; DNA: TGTGCCAGCAACCCGGGACTAGATTTAGGTGAGCAGTTCTTC
V: TRBV18; size: many; J: TRBJ1-1; D: NA; CDR3: CASSPPWGGDTEAFF; DNA: TGTGCCAGCTCACCACCGTGGGGGGGTGACACTGAAGCTTTCTTT
V: TRBV7-9; size: NA; J: TRBJ2-3; D: NA; CDR3: CASSLGVRGISTDTQYF; DNA: TGTGCCAGCAGCTTGGGTGTCCGGGGGATAAGCACAGATACGCAGTATTTT
V: TRBV7-9; size: few; J: TRBJ2-3; D: TRBD2; CDR3: CASSSSSGTSANTDTQYF; DNA: TGTGCCAGCAGCTCCTCTTCCGGGACTAGCGCCAACACAGATACGCAGTATTTT
V: TRBV7-6; size: few; J: TRBJ2-1; D: NA; CDR3: CASSLGGPTIVNEQFF; DNA: TGTGCCAGCAGCTTAGGCGGTCCCACGATCGTCAATGAGCAGTTCTTC
V: TRBV7-7; size: NA; J: TRBJ2-2; D: NA; CDR3: CASSFSAAGELFF; DNA: TGTGCTAGCAGCTTTAGTGCCGCCGGGGAGCTGTTTTTT
V: TRBV20-1; size: NA; J: TRBJ2-2; D: NA; CDR3: CSARLWGNTGELFF; DNA: TGCAGTGCTAGACTCTGGGGGAACACCGGGGAGCTGTTTTTT
V: TRBV6-1; size: NA; J: TRBJ1-6; D: TRBD1; CDR3: CASRRTTGQGGNSPLHF; DNA: TGTGCCAGCAGGAGGACCACCGGACAGGGAGGTAATTCACCCCTCCACTTT
V: TRBV12-3/TRBV12-4; size: medium-sized; J: TRBJ1-3; D: NA; CDR3: CASSLRATGNTIYF; DNA: TGTGCCAGCAGTTTGAGGGCAACTGGAAACACCATATATTTT
V: TRBV5-4; size: NA; J: TRBJ1-4; D: NA; CDR3: CASSLGGTRATNEKLFF; DNA: TGTGCCAGCAGCTTGGGAGGGACTCGGGCAACTAATGAAAAACTGTTTTTT
V: TRBV6-2/TRBV6-3; size: few; J: TRBJ2-1; D: TRBD1; CDR3: CASSYTLGQASDNEQFF; DNA: TGTGCCAGCAGTTACACCCTGGGACAGGCTTCGGACAATGAGCAGTTCTTC
V: TRBV28; size: NA; J: TRBJ2-2; D: NA; CDR3: CASSVRNTGELFF; DNA: TGTGCCAGCAGTGTCCGGAACACCGGGGAGCTGTTTTTT
V: TRBV6-1; size: medium-sized; J: TRBJ1-2; D: NA; CDR3: CASSEATYGYTF; DNA: TGTGCCAGCAGTGAAGCGACCTATGGCTACACCTTC
V: TRBV5-1; size: few; J: TRBJ1-2; D: NA; CDR3: CASFNSVEGYTF; DNA: TGCGCCAGCTTTAATTCTGTAGAGGGCTACACCTTC
V: TRBV11-3; size: few; J: TRBJ1-4; D: NA; CDR3: CASSLGRATNEKLFF; DNA: TGTGCCAGCAGCTTAGGTCGGGCAACTAATGAAAAACTGTTTTTT
V: TRBV29-1; size: NA; J: TRBJ1-4; D: TRBD1; CDR3: CSVKPGQGNEKLFF; DNA: TGCAGCGTTAAGCCGGGACAGGGCAATGAAAAACTGTTTTTT
V: TRBV12-3/TRBV12-4; size: NA; J: TRBJ2-2; D: NA; CDR3: CASSSHPTGELFF; DNA: TGTGCCAGCAGTTCCCACCCCACCGGGGAGCTGTTTTTT
V: TRBV2; size: NA; J: TRBJ2-2; D: NA; CDR3: CASNSGPGTGELFF; DNA: TGTGCCAGCAACAGCGGGCCGGGCACCGGGGAGCTGTTTTTT
V: TRBV5-1; size: few; J: TRBJ1-1; D: NA; CDR3: CASSYSTLSMNTEAFF; DNA: TGCGCCAGCAGCTATTCGACCCTATCAATGAACACTGAAGCTTTCTTT
V: TRBV5-1; size: NA; J: TRBJ1-4; D: NA; CDR3: CASSVGLPGEKLFF; DNA: TGCGCCAGCAGCGTAGGACTCCCCGGTGAAAAACTGTTTTTT
V: TRBV5-1; size: NA; J: TRBJ1-2; D: NA; CDR3: CASSDKTGYYGYTF; DNA: TGCGCCAGCAGCGATAAGACAGGCTACTATGGCTACACCTTC
V: TRBV7-9; size: NA; J: TRBJ1-5; D: NA; CDR3: CASSLAGGPQHF; DNA: TGTGCCAGCAGCTTAGCGGGGGGGCCCCAGCATTTT
V: TRBV28; size: few; J: TRBJ1-2; D: NA; CDR3: CASTTSGGDGYTF; DNA: TGTGCCAGCACCACTTCCGGGGGTGACGGCTACACCTTC
V: TRBV5-1; size: NA; J: TRBJ2-4; D: NA; CDR3: CASSPRGLGNIQYF; DNA: TGCGCCAGCTCCCCCCGCGGGCTTGGGAACATTCAGTACTTC
V: TRBV12-3/TRBV12-4; size: medium-sized; J: TRBJ1-1; D: NA; CDR3: CASSPPFPVTEAFF; DNA: TGTGCCAGCAGTCCCCCATTCCCGGTCACTGAAGCTTTCTTT